One and the same sample provided the 27 T cell receptor beta chains below, sequenced in a study of blood T cells in healthy people across ages. A second about 6 to 12 cycle PCR used barcoded and J-beta primers. TCRdb processed the 5' RACE reads anew with MiXCR; each CDR3 protein has one entry. The sample carries under 2,000,000 distinct CDR3 sequences, around half recorded once. The sequenced material came from blood. The receptors shown here come from a woman between 40 and 55 years old in good health.

This clonotype was counted a single time. The V and J genes are TRBV15 and TRBJ2-3, with 10 bases aligning to TRBD2. The CDR3 sequence is 16 residues long. Germline CDR1 is LNHNV and CDR2 is YYDKDF (reference sequence). The trim removed 4 bases at V and 4 bases at J, leaving 8 bases unmatched. In DNA, the CDR3 is TGTGCCACCAGCATCCCTTTAGCGGGGGGCGCAGATACGCAGTATTTT. Translation: CATSIPLAGGADTQYF. Combining the CDR3 with reference TRBV15 and TRBJ2-3 gives the whole variable domain DAMVIQNPRYQVTQFGKPVTLSCSQTLNHNVMYWYQQKSSQAPKLLFHYYDKDFNNEADTPDNFQSRRPNTSFCFLDIRSPGLGDTAMYLCATSIPLAGGADTQYFGPGTRLTVL.

This clonotype was seen a few times. The chain joins TRBV4-2 to TRBJ1-2; possible D gene TRBD1, 6 bases. The V end was cut by 4 bases, the J end by 0 bases, with 12 bases between. The CDR3 spans 15 residues. Germline CDR1 and CDR2: LGHNA and YNFKEQ. CDR3 amino acids: CASSRGGSANYGYTF. The DNA of the CDR3 is TGTGCCAGCAGCCGAGGGGGTTCAGCTAACTATGGCTACACCTTC.

The chain uses TRBV2 and TRBJ1-5, with TRBD1 matching 11 bases. V gave up 6 bases and J gave up 3 bases; unmatched junction bases: 10. Germline CDR1 SNHLY, CDR2 FYNNEI. This CDR3 contains 17 residues. CDR3 in DNA: TGTGCCAGCAGCGCCCCGGGACAGGGGGTTTTCAATCAGCCCCAGCATTTT. Amino acids: CASSAPGQGVFNQPQHF.

This clonotype was recorded a few times. The rearrangement joins TRBV5-1 to TRBJ2-1, with 10 positions matching TRBD2. This CDR3 spans 15 amino acids. With 4 bases clipped from V and 7 bases from J, the junction kept 8 bases outside the gene matches. The germline V gene has CDR1 SGHRS and CDR2 YFSETQ. The CDR3 sequence: CASSVLAGSQNEQFF. DNA of the CDR3: TGCGCCAGCAGCGTACTAGCGGGGTCCCAGAATGAGCAGTTCTTC.

The rearrangement joins TRBV28 to TRBJ1-4, with D perhaps TRBD1 (5 bases). The CDR3 loop spans 14 amino acids. Germline V gives CDR1 MDHEN, CDR2 SYDVKM. V gave up 9 bases and J gave up 3 bases, with 14 bases separating them. In DNA, the CDR3 is TGTGCCAGTAGAGAAGCAGGGTCTAATGAAAAACTGTTTTTT. Its protein is CASREAGSNEKLFF.

The chain employs TRBV7-6 and TRBJ2-4, with D unclear. The last part of the DNA fits TRBJ2-5 better; the J call may be wrong. CDR1 SGHVS and CDR2 FNYEAQ come from the germline V gene. The CDR3 contains 15 residues. CDR3 sequence reads: CASSLSPAEQETQYF. CDR3 coding DNA: TGTGCCAGCAGCTTAAGCCCAGCAGAACAAGAGACCCAGTACTTC.

This chain uses TRBV11-2 with TRBJ2-1; D may be TRBD1 (6 bases). The CDR3 spans 15 residues. The V end lost 9 bases, the J end lost 13 bases, and 28 bases lay between the germline ends. CDR1 and CDR2 from the germline V gene are SGHAT and FQNNGV. The CDR3 here is CASGTRPLPRETQFF. The CDR3 DNA reads as TGTGCCAGTGGGACACGTCCGTTACCGAGAGAGACCCAGTTCTTC.

The chain links TRBV20-1 to TRBJ1-2, with TRBD1 identical over 8 bases. The germline V gene has CDR1 DFQATT and CDR2 SNEGSKA (reference sequence). The CDR3 loop spans 14 amino acids. Trimming took 6 bases from V and 6 from J; bases not matched to a gene: 12. The CDR3 DNA sequence: TGCAGTGCAGCGGTCAGGGGGCGAGAGGATGGCTACACCTTC. It is translated as CSAAVRGREDGYTF.

The chain joins TRBV3-1 to TRBJ1-1; the D gene is possibly TRBD1 (5 bases). Germline CDR1 is LGHDT and CDR2 is YNNKEL (reference sequence). CDR3 size: 14 residues. Between the trimmed V and J ends, which lost 3 bases and 1 base, there was a span of 9 bases. The CDR3 coding sequence is TGTGCCAGCAGCCACCCCGGGGCGAACACTGAAGCTTTCTTT. Its translation: CASSHPGANTEAFF.

V gene TRBV7-3 combines with J gene TRBJ2-3, with 13 positions matching TRBD2. V lost 5 bases to trimming and J lost 8 bases; unmatched junction nucleotides: 16. Germline V gene data show CDR1 as SGHTA and CDR2 as FQGTGA. The CDR3 totals 18 residues. The CDR3 DNA sequence: TGTGCCAGCAGCCTCCGGACTAGCGGGGGATTATTGGCAGGTACGCAGTATTTT. Translating gives CASSLRTSGGLLAGTQYF.

As concerns this clonotype: This could be a read error, since a much larger clone is one nucleotide away. The gene calls are TRBV4-1 and TRBJ2-5, with D unclear. V was cut by 1 base and J by 4 bases, with 7 bases left in between. This CDR3 contains 13 residues. Germline-derived CDR1 and CDR2 are MGHRA and YSYEKL. The chain's CDR3 is CASSQVMGETQYF. The CDR3 DNA reads TGCGCCAGCAGCCAAGTAATGGGAGAGACCCAGTACTTC.

This clonotype has only a few counts. The chain uses TRBV4-1 and TRBJ2-5, with unresolved D. Trimming took off 4 bases at V and 2 bases at J, with 14 bases between the two ends. The CDR3 covers 15 residues. The germline V gene encodes CDR1 MGHRA and CDR2 YSYEKL. CDR3 region: CASSLVMVGQETQYF. The CDR3 nucleotides are TGCGCCAGCAGCCTCGTTATGGTAGGACAAGAGACCCAGTACTTC.

The chain carries TRBV7-2 and TRBJ1-5, with 10 positions matching TRBD1. This CDR3 spans 17 amino acids. V gave up 4 bases and J gave up 6 bases; unmatched junction bases: 12. The germline V gene encodes CDR1 SGHTA and CDR2 FQGNSA. The CDR3 DNA follows: TGTGCCAGCAGCTCCCGAAACTGGACAGGGGGTGTTCAGCCCCAGCATTTT. Encoded protein: CASSSRNWTGGVQPQHF.

The CDR3 region is CASSLLAAAQETQYF. DNA of the CDR3: TGTGCCAGCAGTTTATTGGCGGCAGCGCAAGAGACCCAGTACTTC. V and J are TRBV28 and TRBJ2-5; D uncertain. CDR3 length: 15 residues. The V end was cut by 1 base, the J end by 2 bases, with 11 bases between. Germline values: CDR1 MDHEN, CDR2 SYDVKM. The full variable domain, with the rest looked up from reference TRBV28 and TRBJ2-5, is DVKVTQSSRYLVKRTGEKVFLECVQDMDHENMFWYRQDPGLGLRLIYFSYDVKMKEKGDIPEGYSVSREKKERFSLILESASTNQTSMYLCASSLLAAAQETQYFGPGTRLLVL.

The rearrangement joins TRBV9 to TRBJ2-3; 7 bases line up with TRBD1. Germline CDR1 is SGDLS and CDR2 is YYNGEE. V trimming: 0 bases; J trimming: 5 bases; junction bases outside the gene matches: 9. The CDR3 is 16 residues long. The CDR3 region has the DNA TGTGCCAGCAGCGTAGTAGGTAGGGGGCGCTTAGATACGCAGTATTTT. It specifies CASSVVGRGRLDTQYF.

The chain uses TRBV3-1 and TRBJ1-2; D uncertain. Germline V CDR1 and CDR2: LGHDT, YNNKEL (reference sequence). Trimming removed 4 bases at V and 6 bases at J, with 12 bases between. CDR3 length equals 13 residues. CDR3 loop: CASSRNGADGYTF. CDR3 bases: TGTGCCAGCAGCCGCAACGGAGCGGATGGCTACACCTTC.

This clonotype turned up a few times. This chain connects TRBV20-1 to TRBJ2-7; 13 bases line up with TRBD2. V gave up 4 bases and J gave up 3 bases; unmatched junction bases: 3. Germline lookup yields CDR1 DFQATT and CDR2 SNEGSKA (reference sequence). This CDR3 spans 14 amino acids. The CDR3 here is CSAKTSGGLYEQYF. CDR3 coding DNA: TGCAGTGCTAAGACTAGCGGGGGGCTCTACGAGCAGTACTTC.

The V call is TRBV28, the J call TRBJ2-5; 13 nucleotides match TRBD2. V shed 6 bases and J 5 bases; nucleotides not matched to a gene: 12. CDR1 is MDHEN, CDR2 SYDVKM, per germline. The CDR3 is 17 amino acids. The CDR3 DNA reads TGTGCCAGCAGCCACCAAAAACTAGCGGGGGGGCGGGAGACCCAGTACTTC. Translating it yields CASSHQKLAGGRETQYF.

The chain employs TRBV7-2 and TRBJ2-7; the match to TRBD2 covers 7 bases. The V and J ends lost 2 bases and 2 bases, in that order; junction bases with no gene match: 6. Germline V gene data show CDR1 as SGHTA and CDR2 as FQGNSA. The CDR3 loop spans 15 amino acids. CDR3 nucleotides: TGTGCCAGCAGCTTAACGGGCGGGGGAACCTACGAGCAGTACTTC. Its protein is CASSLTGGGTYEQYF.

The chain has TRBV20-1 and TRBJ2-5, with 7 bases lining up with TRBD2. The DNA end is more similar to TRBJ2-7, so the J call may be wrong. Germline assignment: CDR1 DFQATT and CDR2 SNEGSKA (reference sequence). The CDR3 extends over 14 amino acids. The CDR3 loop reads CSAPDAGTMREQYF. The CDR3 DNA reads TGCAGTGCTCCCGACGCCGGGACTATGCGCGAGCAGTACTTC.

This chain's CDR3 is CASSASRGNEQYF. Here the CDR3 DNA reads TGTGCCAGTAGTGCCTCCAGGGGGAACGAGCAGTACTTC. The chain recombines TRBV19 with TRBJ2-7, with TRBD1 matching 7 bases. Germline CDR1 is LNHDA and CDR2 is SQIVND (reference sequence). V was clipped by 5 bases and J by 5 bases; unmatched bases: 6. This CDR3 contains 13 residues.

V and J are TRBV27 and TRBJ2-1, with 11 bases that match TRBD2. V lost 4 bases to trimming and J lost 10 bases; unmatched junction nucleotides: 9. Per the germline V gene, CDR1 is MNHEY and CDR2 is SMNVEV (reference sequence). This CDR3 has 15 residues. The CDR3 DNA reads TGTGCCAGCAGTTCAGGACTAGCGGGTTCTGGCGAGCAGTTCTTC. Residues: CASSSGLAGSGEQFF.

This clonotype was seen only a few times. The rearrangement uses TRBV7-2 and TRBJ2-4; 9 positions match TRBD2. The CDR3 covers 17 residues. V shed 2 bases and J 5 bases; nucleotides not matched to a gene: 10. The germline gives CDR1 SGHTA, CDR2 FQGNSA. CDR3 in amino acids: CASSLYLASGAQNIQYF. The DNA of the CDR3 is TGTGCCAGCAGCTTATACTTGGCTAGCGGGGCCCAAAACATTCAGTACTTC.

This clonotype was seen only a few times. The rearrangement links TRBV29-1 to TRBJ2-5; TRBD1 matches at 8 bases. Germline values: CDR1 SQVTM, CDR2 ANQGSEA. Germline trimming cut 6 bases from V and 5 bases from J; bases unmatched to any gene: 5. There are 12 residues in the CDR3. CDR3 bases: TGCAGCGTGCCCCAGGGGGCGGAGACCCAGTACTTC. Its protein is CSVPQGAETQYF. Supplemented by reference TRBV29-1 and TRBJ2-5, the full variable domain reads SAVISQKPSRDICQRGTSLTIQCQVDSQVTMMFWYRQQPGQSLTLIATANQGSEATYESGFVIDKFPISRPNLTFSTLTVSNMSPEDSSIYLCSVPQGAETQYFGPGTRLLVL.

The chain combines TRBV15 with TRBJ2-5; weak D call: TRBD1 (6 bases). This CDR3 spans 14 amino acids. Germline assignment: CDR1 LNHNV and CDR2 YYDKDF (reference sequence). Trimming left V 1 base short and J 5 bases short, with 11 bases between. This CDR3 is CATSRVGAGETQYF. In DNA, the CDR3 is TGTGCCACCAGCAGAGTGGGGGCTGGTGAGACCCAGTACTTC.

This chain links TRBV10-3 with TRBJ2-5; 10 bases agree with TRBD2. CDR1 ENHRY and CDR2 SYGVKD come from the germline V gene. The J segment lost 1 base and the V segment lost 7 bases, leaving 6 bases of the junction unmatched. The CDR3 covers 15 residues. The CDR3: CAITPSGGTQETQYF. CDR3 in DNA: TGTGCCATCACGCCTAGCGGGGGTACCCAAGAGACCCAGTACTTC.

The chain carries TRBV28 and TRBJ2-3, with 11 nucleotides matching TRBD1. Unmatched junction bases numbered 10, after V lost 5 bases and J lost 3 bases. This CDR3 region has 17 residues. CDR1 is MDHEN, CDR2 SYDVKM, per germline. The CDR3 protein is CASSDAGDRGLTDTQYF. The CDR3 DNA reads as TGTGCCAGCAGTGACGCGGGGGACAGGGGGTTGACAGATACGCAGTATTTT. Using reference TRBV28 and TRBJ2-3 for the parts outside the CDR3, the full variable domain is DVKVTQSSRYLVKRTGEKVFLECVQDMDHENMFWYRQDPGLGLRLIYFSYDVKMKEKGDIPEGYSVSREKKERFSLILESASTNQTSMYLCASSDAGDRGLTDTQYFGPGTRLTVL.